This T cell receptor (beta chain) was captured in a study of PD-L1 blockade in urothelial cancer. Across the whole study: Male patients with bladder-origin urothelial cancer numbered about nine tenths of the roughly 29. Blood was subjected to analysis at 3 weeks (second dose) and 6 weeks following treatment start. There were a median of approximately 150,000 T cells in blood samples.

The study, taken as a whole, reports: In blood at 3 weeks, tumor-associated clones expanded more among patients with durable benefit.

Time point indicated: pretreatment peripheral blood. Sequencing used immunoSEQ multiplex PCR; TCRdb keeps in-frame clones, though not all of them. The sample lists 130,000 or so clones, about four fifths occurring once. There are a few counts of this clone. What it binds is unknown. CDR3 length equals 17 residues. In germline, CDR1 is SGHDT, CDR2 YYEEEE. Trimming removed 0 bases at V and 5 bases at J, with 17 bases between. The input for sequencing was PBMCs, taken around atezolizumab (anti-PD-L1) treatment. This sequence originates from a man aged 50-59 years with urothelial cancer. The chain carries TRBV5-6 and TRBJ1-4; the D gene is possibly TRBD1 (6 bases). CDR3 bases: TGTGCCAGCAGCTTGGTTCAGGGGTCCCACCCAAATGAAAAACTGTTTTTT. Translation: CASSLVQGSHPNEKLFF.